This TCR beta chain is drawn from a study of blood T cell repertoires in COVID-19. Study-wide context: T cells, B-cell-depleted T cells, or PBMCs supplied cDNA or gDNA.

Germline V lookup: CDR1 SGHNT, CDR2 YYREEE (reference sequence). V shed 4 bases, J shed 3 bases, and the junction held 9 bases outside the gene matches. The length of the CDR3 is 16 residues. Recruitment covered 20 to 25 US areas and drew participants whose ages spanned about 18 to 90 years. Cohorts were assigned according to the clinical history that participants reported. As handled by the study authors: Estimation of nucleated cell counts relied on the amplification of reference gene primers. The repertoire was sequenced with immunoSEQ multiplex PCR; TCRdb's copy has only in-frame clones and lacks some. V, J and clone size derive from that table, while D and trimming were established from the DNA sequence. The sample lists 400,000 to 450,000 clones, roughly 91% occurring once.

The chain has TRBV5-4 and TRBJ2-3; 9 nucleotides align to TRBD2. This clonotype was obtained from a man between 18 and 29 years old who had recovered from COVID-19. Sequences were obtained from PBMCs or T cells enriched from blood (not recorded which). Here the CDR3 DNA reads TGTGCCAGCAGCACGCGACTAGCGGAAAGGACAGATACGCAGTATTTT. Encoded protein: CASSTRLAERTDTQYF.